The 8 T cell receptor beta chains below were found in one sample sequenced in a study of vaccination effects on CD4 cells after COVID-19. Their specific antigens are unknown. Using viral peptide pools, the ViraFEST assay grew out antigen-specific CD4+ T cells prior to sequencing. Subsequent to 10 days of culture, CD4+ T cells were isolated. Subjects were given two BNT162b2 or mRNA-1273 vaccine doses. Libraries were prepared by immunoSEQ multiplex PCR; TCRdb keeps only in-frame clonotypes and omits some of them. The sample records 30,000 to 40,000 clones, about 80% being singletons. The sequences come from CD4+ T cells from PBMCs cultured with HCoV-NL63 spike peptides, collected after COVID-19 vaccination. The receptors here all came from a human donor who received a COVID-19 vaccine. Some clones in this sample may be carry-over from other donors' samples.

The chain couples TRBV2 to TRBJ2-5; 15 bases are a match to TRBD2. Germline CDR1 reads SNHLY; CDR2 reads FYNNEI. The CDR3 length is 18 residues. The V gene end was trimmed by 3 bases and the J gene end by 4 bases; junction bases not matched to a gene: 9. The CDR3: CASSDPGLAGGGVETQYF. The CDR3 nucleotides read TGTGCCAGCAGTGACCCGGGACTAGCGGGGGGCGGGGTAGAGACCCAGTACTTC.

This chain joins TRBV6-5 and TRBJ2-2; D call uncertain. Germline V gives CDR1 MNHEY, CDR2 SVGAGI. The V gene lost 8 bases and the J gene lost 2 bases, with 6 bases spanning the gap. This CDR3 has 12 residues. The CDR3 DNA is TGTGCCAGCGGGCCAAACACCGGGGAGCTGTTTTTT. Translating gives CASGPNTGELFF.

The genes are TRBV5-1 and TRBJ2-6; 7 nucleotides agree with TRBD1. Germline trimming cut 3 bases from V and 0 bases from J; bases unmatched to any gene: 6. Germline V gene sequence: CDR1 SGHRS, CDR2 YFSETQ. The CDR3 length is 17 residues. CDR3 DNA sequence: TGCGCCAGCAGCTCACAGGGGCCCCCCTCTGGGGCCAACGTCCTGACTTTC. Translating it yields CASSSQGPPSGANVLTF.

The chain links TRBV7-8 to TRBJ2-2; D not certain. The CDR3 length is 14 residues. In germline, CDR1 is SGHVS, CDR2 FQNEAQ. V dropped 0 bases and J dropped 2 bases, with 4 bases sitting between them. CDR3 sequence (DNA): TGTGCCAGCAGCTTAGCACCAAACACCGGGGAGCTGTTTTTT. Amino acid sequence: CASSLAPNTGELFF.

The V call is TRBV7-2, the J call TRBJ1-2; D is perhaps TRBD1 (5 bases). Germline values: CDR1 SGHTA, CDR2 FQGNSA. V was clipped by 1 base and J by 3 bases, with 9 bases between them. There are 14 residues in the CDR3. Here the CDR3 reads CASSLGQSDYGYTF. The CDR3 DNA reads TGTGCCAGCAGCTTAGGACAGAGCGACTATGGCTACACCTTC.

V usage is TRBV7-7 and J usage is TRBJ2-7, with unresolved D. This CDR3 region has 12 residues. From germline, CDR1 is SSHAT and CDR2 FNYEAQ (reference sequence). In DNA, the CDR3 is TGTGCCAGCAGCTTAGCGTCTTTACGAGTATGGGTC. It translates to CASSLASLRVWV.

This clone came up a few times. The CDR3 sequence: CATSLTINPGELFF. CDR3 in DNA: TGTGCCACCAGTCTTACCATTAATCCCGGGGAGCTGTTTTTT. The rearrangement links TRBV15 to TRBJ2-2, with D uncertain. The V gene lost 6 bases and the J gene lost 6 bases, with 14 bases spanning the gap. Germline CDR1 is LNHNV and CDR2 is YYDKDF (reference sequence). The CDR3 has 14 residues. Based on the CDR3 plus reference TRBV15 and TRBJ2-2, the full variable domain is DAMVIQNPRYQVTQFGKPVTLSCSQTLNHNVMYWYQQKSSQAPKLLFHYYDKDFNNEADTPDNFQSRRPNTSFCFLDIRSPGLGDTAMYLCATSLTINPGELFFGEGSRLTVL.

V gene TRBV2 combines with J gene TRBJ1-2; D gene unclear. This CDR3 has 13 amino acids. The germline V gene encodes CDR1 SNHLY and CDR2 FYNNEI. Trimming stripped 6 bases from V and 4 bases from J, with 12 bases between. CDR3 loop: CASRPIISYGYTF. CDR3 nucleotides: TGTGCCAGCAGGCCCATAATAAGCTATGGCTACACCTTC.